The 30 T cell receptor beta chains listed next were all sequenced from one sample in a study of control samples from healthy donors and cancer patients. Produced via immunoSEQ multiplex PCR; TCRdb's table is partial and in-frame only. The sample yields some 130,000 clones, about 92% seen once. The sample was blood. Source of these receptors: a woman aged 45-59 years in good health.

This chain uses TRBV7-9 with TRBJ2-5; 8 bases are a match to TRBD1. The CDR3 contains 14 residues. CDR1 is SEHNR and CDR2 is FQNEAQ in the germline V gene (reference sequence). V trimming: 2 bases; J trimming: 7 bases; junction bases outside the gene matches: 6. In nucleotides, the CDR3 is TGTGCCAGCAGCTTAAGTGAGACAGGGGTGACCCAGTACTTC. Amino acids: CASSLSETGVTQYF. Full variable domain (missing parts from reference TRBV7-9 and TRBJ2-5): DTGVSQNPRHKITKRGQNVTFRCDPISEHNRLYWYRQTLGQGPEFLTYFQNEAQLEKSRLLSDRFSAERPKGSFSTLEIQRTEQGDSAMYLCASSLSETGVTQYFGPGTRLLVL.

J is TRBJ1-1 and V is TRBV3-1 (or the pseudogene TRBV3-2); no definite D call. Between the trimmed V and J ends, which lost 4 bases and 0 bases, there was a span of 6 bases. CDR3 size: 13 residues. Germline CDR1 LGHDT, CDR2 YNNKEL (reference sequence). In DNA form, the CDR3 reads TGTGCCAGCAGCCGTTCGATGAACACTGAAGCTTTCTTT. Protein sequence: CASSRSMNTEAFF.

The CDR3 region has the DNA TGTGCCAGCAGCCCCTGGGACAGGGAAGGTGGAAACACCATATATTTT. This translates into CASSPWDREGGNTIYF. The V call is TRBV3-1 (or the pseudogene TRBV3-2), the J call TRBJ1-3; 9 positions agree with TRBD1. The germline V gene encodes CDR1 LGHDT and CDR2 YNNKEL (reference sequence). The CDR3 contains 16 residues. Unmatched junction bases numbered 7, after V lost 4 bases and J lost 3 bases.

The sample holds many counts of this clone. The chain has TRBV29-1 and TRBJ2-1, with D perhaps being TRBD1 or TRBD2 (5 bases each). The CDR3 covers 14 residues. Trimming left V 6 bases short and J 6 bases short, with 18 bases between. Germline V gene lookup returns CDR1 SQVTM and CDR2 ANQGSEA. In DNA form, the CDR3 reads TGCAGCGTACCGGCTGGGACGCCGCTCAATGAGCAGTTCTTC. It encodes CSVPAGTPLNEQFF.

The chain links TRBV6-5 to TRBJ1-2; 10 nucleotides match TRBD1. J was trimmed by 8 bases and V by 6 bases; bases with no gene match: 9. Germline CDR1 MNHEY, CDR2 SVGAGI. CDR3 length equals 14 residues. The CDR3 region is CASRDRQGARGYTF. In DNA, the CDR3 is TGTGCCAGCAGGGATCGACAGGGGGCGAGAGGCTACACCTTC.

The chain couples TRBV27 to TRBJ2-2, with D perhaps TRBD1 or TRBD2 (5 bases each). Between the trimmed V and J ends, which lost 0 bases and 5 bases, there was a span of 13 bases. This CDR3 has 16 amino acids. The germline V gene encodes CDR1 MNHEY and CDR2 SMNVEV (reference sequence). The CDR3 DNA is TGTGCCAGCAGTTTATCGCAGGGCTGGAGGACCGGGGAGCTGTTTTTT. Residues: CASSLSQGWRTGELFF.

The chain employs TRBV2 and TRBJ2-7; 7 nucleotides agree with TRBD2. Germline CDR1 is SNHLY and CDR2 is FYNNEI. This CDR3 comprises 15 residues. The V gene end was trimmed by 6 bases and the J gene end by 6 bases; junction bases not matched to a gene: 14. The CDR3 DNA is TGTGCCAGCAGAAAGGCTTCCGGGACTATGGGCGAGCAGTACTTC. Its translation: CASRKASGTMGEQYF. The full variable domain, rest sourced from reference TRBV2 and TRBJ2-7, is EPEVTQTPSHQVTQMGQEVILRCVPISNHLYFYWYRQILGQKVEFLVSFYNNEISEKSEIFDDQFSVERPDGSNFTLKIRSTKLEDSAMYFCASRKASGTMGEQYFGPGTRLTVT.

This chain connects TRBV6-5 to TRBJ2-5; 7 nucleotides agree with TRBD2. V lost 8 bases, J lost 6 bases, and 3 bases stayed unmatched. Germline V gene lookup returns CDR1 MNHEY and CDR2 SVGAGI. The CDR3 loop spans 11 amino acids. CDR3 DNA sequence: TGTGCCAGCTCAGCGGGGAAGACCCAGTACTTC. Amino acid sequence: CASSAGKTQYF.

This clone is a singleton in its sample. V and J are TRBV27 and TRBJ1-4, with 8 bases lining up with TRBD1. Germline V CDR1 and CDR2: MNHEY, SMNVEV (reference sequence). This CDR3 spans 17 amino acids. Trimming cost V 3 bases and J 3 bases; bases outside gene matches: 9. CDR3 amino acids: CASSFQGAGIPNEKLFF. The CDR3 DNA is TGTGCCAGCAGTTTTCAGGGGGCGGGGATCCCTAATGAAAAACTGTTTTTT.

This clone has just a few counts. V is TRBV5-1 and J is TRBJ2-7; TRBD2 is a possible D gene (7 bases). Germline loops: CDR1 SGHRS, CDR2 YFSETQ. The V end lost 6 bases, the J end lost 3 bases, and 22 bases lay between the germline ends. The CDR3 spans 16 residues. This chain's CDR3 is CASKPGALAVHYEQYF. The CDR3 bases are TGCGCCAGCAAACCAGGGGCTCTAGCGGTACACTACGAGCAGTACTTC.

This clone was counted once. The CDR3 reads CASSIDQKRDQPQHF. DNA for the CDR3: TGTGCCAGTAGTATAGATCAGAAGAGGGATCAGCCCCAGCATTTT. V and J are TRBV19 and TRBJ1-5; D uncertain. Trimming pared 0 bases from V and 5 bases from J, leaving 11 bases between. The CDR3 is 15 amino acids. Germline V gives CDR1 LNHDA, CDR2 SQIVND (reference sequence).

This rearrangement joins TRBV19 to TRBJ1-5; 8 nucleotides match TRBD1. J was trimmed by 7 bases and V by 6 bases; bases with no gene match: 8. The CDR3 consists of 14 residues. Looked up from germline, CDR1 is LNHDA and CDR2 is SQIVND (reference sequence). DNA for the CDR3: TGTGCCAGTAGCCTTGGACAGGGAAGACAGCCCCAGCATTTT. It is translated as CASSLGQGRQPQHF. Drawing the rest from reference TRBV19 and TRBJ1-5, the complete variable domain is DGGITQSPKYLFRKEGQNVTLSCEQNLNHDAMYWYRQDPGQGLRLIYYSQIVNDFQKGDIAEGYSVSREKKESFPLTVTSAQKNPTAFYLCASSLGQGRQPQHFGDGTRLSIL.

The chain joins TRBV14 to TRBJ1-1; 8 bases match TRBD1. This CDR3 comprises 12 residues. V was clipped by 3 bases and J by 11 bases; unmatched bases: 5. The germline V gene encodes CDR1 SGHDN and CDR2 FVKESK. The CDR3 protein is CASSHGQGLAFF. DNA of the CDR3: TGTGCCAGCAGCCATGGACAGGGCTTGGCTTTCTTT. The variable domain in full, completed from reference TRBV14 and TRBJ1-1, reads EAGVTQFPSHSVIEKGQTVTLRCDPISGHDNLYWYRRVMGKEIKFLLHFVKESKQDESGMPNNRFLAERTGGTYSTLKVQPAELEDSGVYFCASSHGQGLAFFGQGTRLTVV.

The V call is TRBV28, the J call TRBJ1-2; weak D call: TRBD1 (5 bases). The V gene lost 1 base and the J gene lost 2 bases, with 5 bases spanning the gap. Germline V CDR1 and CDR2: MDHEN, SYDVKM. The CDR3 extends over 13 amino acids. The CDR3 sequence: CASSLSGNYGYTF. The CDR3 region has the DNA TGTGCCAGCAGTTTATCAGGGAACTATGGCTACACCTTC.

The chain couples TRBV10-3 to TRBJ1-2; D call uncertain. The V and J ends lost 6 bases and 2 bases respectively, with 16 bases between them. CDR1 and CDR2 from the germline V gene are ENHRY and SYGVKD. This CDR3 spans 15 amino acids. CDR3 protein: CAIRPSGGLNYGYTF. The DNA of the CDR3 is TGTGCCATCAGGCCCAGCGGAGGTCTCAACTATGGCTACACCTTC.

V and J are TRBV11-2 and TRBJ2-2; D may match TRBD1 or TRBD2 (5 bases each). The CDR3 has 15 amino acids. Trimming took off 1 base at V and 7 bases at J, with 13 bases between the two ends. Germline assignment: CDR1 SGHAT and CDR2 FQNNGV. The CDR3 DNA is TGTGCCAGCAGCTTAGGGGACGGCTTCGTCGGGGAGCTGTTTTTT. Residues: CASSLGDGFVGELFF.

The rearrangement uses TRBV18 and TRBJ1-2; no firm D call. The V gene's germline CDR1 is KGHSH and CDR2 LQKENI. The V gene lost 3 bases and the J gene lost 3 bases, with 5 bases spanning the gap. The CDR3 spans 12 residues. The DNA for the CDR3 is TGTGCCAGCTCACCTGGGGACTATGGCTACACCTTC. Its translation is CASSPGDYGYTF.

V gene TRBV19 combines with J gene TRBJ2-7; 9 bases are a match to TRBD1. Germline V gives CDR1 LNHDA, CDR2 SQIVND (reference sequence). This CDR3 has 16 residues. Trimming took 6 bases from V and 5 from J; bases not matched to a gene: 14. The CDR3 loop reads CASRNIAGTGRNEQYF. The DNA for the CDR3 is TGTGCCAGTAGAAACATCGCCGGGACAGGGAGGAACGAGCAGTACTTC. Based on the CDR3 plus reference TRBV19 and TRBJ2-7, the full variable domain is DGGITQSPKYLFRKEGQNVTLSCEQNLNHDAMYWYRQDPGQGLRLIYYSQIVNDFQKGDIAEGYSVSREKKESFPLTVTSAQKNPTAFYLCASRNIAGTGRNEQYFGPGTRLTVT.

This chain connects TRBV30 to TRBJ1-2; no clear D gene. The CDR3 is 13 residues long. Germline CDR1 and CDR2: GTSNPN and SVGIG (reference sequence). Trimming took off 4 bases at V and 5 bases at J, with 14 bases between the two ends. The CDR3 loop is CAWTPSSLYGYTF. CDR3 nucleotide sequence: TGTGCCTGGACCCCCTCTAGCCTTTATGGCTACACCTTC.

J is TRBJ1-2 and V is TRBV5-1; 9 nucleotides agree with TRBD1. The V segment lost 0 bases and the J segment 6 bases; nucleotides outside the gene matches: 12. CDR3 length: 17 amino acids. The germline V gene has CDR1 SGHRS and CDR2 YFSETQ. The CDR3 DNA sequence: TGCGCCAGCAGCTTGGACGGTCCGGGACAGGGTAGGAATGGCTACACCTTC. Protein: CASSLDGPGQGRNGYTF.

The chain links TRBV7-9 to TRBJ2-5; TRBD1 might be the D (6 bases). CDR3 length: 14 residues. Trimming removed 4 bases at V and 3 bases at J, with 12 bases between. Germline CDR1 and CDR2: SEHNR and FQNEAQ (reference sequence). CDR3 sequence (DNA): TGTGCCAGCAGCTCGATGGGGGCGGAAGAGACCCAGTACTTC. This translates into CASSSMGAEETQYF.

V usage is TRBV6-1 and J usage is TRBJ1-1; no firm D call. Trimming shortened V by 1 base and J by 3 bases, and 6 bases separated the two germline ends. The CDR3 is 13 amino acids. Germline CDR1 and CDR2: MNHNS and SASEGT. The CDR3 coding sequence is TGTGCCAGCAGTGAAGTCCAGGACACTGAAGCTTTCTTT. This sequence encodes CASSEVQDTEAFF.

The CDR3 bases are TGCAGTGCTAGTGGGACAGGGCTAGCCTACGAGCAGTACTTC. It encodes CSASGTGLAYEQYF. The rearrangement joins TRBV20-1 to TRBJ2-7, with 9 bases lining up with TRBD1. The germline V gene encodes CDR1 DFQATT and CDR2 SNEGSKA (reference sequence). This CDR3 contains 14 residues. V was clipped by 3 bases and J by 2 bases; unmatched bases: 5.

The chain joins TRBV4-2 to TRBJ1-2; 8 bases are shared with TRBD1. Trimming removed 0 bases from V and 3 bases from J; junction bases left unmatched: 12. CDR3 length: 18 amino acids. Germline CDR1 and CDR2: LGHNA and YNFKEQ. In DNA form, the CDR3 reads TGTGCCAGCAGCCAAGATATCCCCAGCACACAGGGGGACTATGGCTACACCTTC. Translated, it gives CASSQDIPSTQGDYGYTF.

The rearrangement links TRBV30 to TRBJ2-1; 9 positions match TRBD2. The CDR3 runs to 16 residues. The germline V gene has CDR1 GTSNPN and CDR2 SVGIG (reference sequence). The junction had 4 bases not matched to a gene; V was cut back by 1 base and J by 0 bases. The CDR3 protein is CAWSGAGGPSYNEQFF. The CDR3 DNA reads as TGTGCCTGGAGTGGAGCGGGGGGACCCTCCTACAATGAGCAGTTCTTC.

This chain links TRBV5-1 with TRBJ2-7, with 12 positions matching TRBD2. The junction had 9 bases not matched to a gene; V was cut back by 4 bases and J by 1 base. Germline V CDR1 and CDR2: SGHRS, YFSETQ. The CDR3 runs to 17 residues. Here the CDR3 DNA reads TGCGCCAGCAGCAGACTAGCGGGAGCTAAGCCTTCCTACGAGCAGTACTTC. This codes for CASSRLAGAKPSYEQYF.

J is TRBJ2-6 and V is TRBV5-1, with D possibly TRBD2 on 7 matching bases. Between the trimmed V and J ends, which lost 4 bases and 1 base, there was a span of 21 bases. The CDR3 has 19 residues. The germline V gene has CDR1 SGHRS and CDR2 YFSETQ. This CDR3 is CASSTGGGVGFSGANVLTF. CDR3 bases: TGCGCCAGCAGCACCGGAGGGGGGGTTGGTTTTTCTGGGGCCAACGTCCTGACTTTC.

This chain joins TRBV6-5 and TRBJ2-4, with 8 bases that match TRBD2. CDR1 MNHEY and CDR2 SVGAGI come from the germline V gene. The trim removed 9 bases at V and 6 bases at J, leaving 4 bases unmatched. The CDR3 extends over 12 amino acids. CDR3 bases: TGTGCCAGTGCGGGGGGCGCAAACATTCAGTACTTC. Protein product: CASAGGANIQYF.

The chain links TRBV29-1 to TRBJ2-7, with D perhaps matching TRBD1 (6 bases). There are 13 residues in the CDR3. Per the germline V gene, CDR1 is SQVTM and CDR2 is ANQGSEA. V lost 7 bases and J lost 8, with 21 bases in between. The CDR3: CSAYTGQFGQQYF. The CDR3 DNA sequence: TGCAGCGCCTACACGGGACAATTCGGACAGCAGTACTTC.

The chain uses TRBV5-1 and TRBJ1-3, with D tentatively TRBD1 (6 bases). The CDR3 spans 16 residues. Trimming pared 4 bases from V and 0 bases from J, leaving 14 bases between. Germline V gene data show CDR1 as SGHRS and CDR2 as YFSETQ. The CDR3 DNA reads as TGCGCCAGCAGCAGAAACCCGGACAGCTCTGGAAACACCATATATTTT. The encoded protein is CASSRNPDSSGNTIYF.